The clone carrying this T cell receptor (beta chain) has just a few counts. Its antigen is currently unknown. The sample belongs to a study of T-cell memory formation after mild COVID-19. This CDR3 region has 15 residues. Germline-derived CDR1 and CDR2 are SGHAT and FQNNGV. J gave up 8 bases and V 7 bases, and 13 bases lay outside the gene matches. TCRdb ran MiXCR on the 5' RACE reads and lists one entry per CDR3 protein. The table lists 400,000 to 450,000 distinct CDR3 sequences, over 15% of them singletons, with 20% to 25% in the top ten. Study findings and constraints: CD4/CD8 balance held among clones contracting day 15 to 85, and later expanders leaned CD4+. Pre-infection memory showed some responding clones, and this suggested that cross-reactive memory joined.

This chain uses TRBV11-2 with TRBJ2-1, with 8 bases lining up with TRBD2. Source material: PBMCs or a T cell subset sorted from them (not recorded which). The clonotype was recovered from a young man who had mild COVID-19 (a few samples of this study predate the infection). Cell type and time point are not known. CDR3 in DNA: TGTGCCAGCACTCCCTCCCGGGGACTAGGTTATGAGCAGTTCTTC. Its protein is CASTPSRGLGYEQFF.